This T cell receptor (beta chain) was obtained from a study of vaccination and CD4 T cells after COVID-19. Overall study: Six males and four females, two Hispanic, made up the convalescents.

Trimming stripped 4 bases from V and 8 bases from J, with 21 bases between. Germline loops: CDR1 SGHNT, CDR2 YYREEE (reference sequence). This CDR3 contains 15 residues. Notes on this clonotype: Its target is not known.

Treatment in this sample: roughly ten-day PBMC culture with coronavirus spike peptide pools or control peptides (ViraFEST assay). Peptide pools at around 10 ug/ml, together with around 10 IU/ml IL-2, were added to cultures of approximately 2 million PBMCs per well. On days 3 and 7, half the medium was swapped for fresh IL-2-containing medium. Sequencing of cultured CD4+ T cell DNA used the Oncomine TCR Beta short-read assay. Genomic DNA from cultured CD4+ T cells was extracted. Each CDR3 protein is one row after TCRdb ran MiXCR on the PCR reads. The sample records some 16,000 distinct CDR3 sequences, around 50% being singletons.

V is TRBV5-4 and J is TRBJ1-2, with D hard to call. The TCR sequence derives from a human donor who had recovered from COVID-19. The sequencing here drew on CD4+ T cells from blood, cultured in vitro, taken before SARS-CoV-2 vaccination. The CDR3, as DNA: TGTGCCAGCAGCCAAGACGACTCTGTGGGCCGCGGCTACACCTTC. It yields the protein CASSQDDSVGRGYTF. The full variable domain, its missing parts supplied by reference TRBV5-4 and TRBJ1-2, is ETGVTQSPTHLIKTRGQQVTLRCSSQSGHNTVSWYQQALGQGPQFIFQYYREEENGRGNFPPRFSGLQFPNYSSELNVNALELDDSALYLCASSQDDSVGRGYTFGSGTRLTVV.